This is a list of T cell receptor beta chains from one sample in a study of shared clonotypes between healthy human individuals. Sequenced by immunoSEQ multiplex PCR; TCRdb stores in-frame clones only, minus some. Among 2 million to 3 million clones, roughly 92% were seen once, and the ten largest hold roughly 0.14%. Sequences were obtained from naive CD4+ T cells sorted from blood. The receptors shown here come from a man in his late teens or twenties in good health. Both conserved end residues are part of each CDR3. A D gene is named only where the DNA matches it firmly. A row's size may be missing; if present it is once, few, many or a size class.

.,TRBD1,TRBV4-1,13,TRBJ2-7,CASRRQGSYEQYF,TGCGCCAGCAGGAGACAGGGCTCCTACGAGCAGTACTTC
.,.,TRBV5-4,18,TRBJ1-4,CASSSGPRLFTTNEKLFF,TGTGCCAGCAGCTCGGGACCGCGACTATTTACAACTAATGAAAAACTGTTTTTT
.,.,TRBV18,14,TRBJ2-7,CASSPSDGSYEQYF,TGTGCCAGCTCACCATCGGACGGATCCTACGAGCAGTACTTC
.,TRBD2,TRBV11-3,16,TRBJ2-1,CASSSPGLAGDGEQFF,TGTGCCAGCAGCTCCCCCGGGCTAGCGGGAGATGGTGAGCAGTTCTTC
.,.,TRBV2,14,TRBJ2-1,CASKGGASYNEQFF,TGTGCCAGCAAGGGGGGGGCAAGTTACAATGAGCAGTTCTTC
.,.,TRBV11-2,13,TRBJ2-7,CASSLQGRYEQYF,TGTGCCAGCAGCTTACAGGGTCGCTACGAGCAGTACTTC
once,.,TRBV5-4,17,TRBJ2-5,CASSLGPPPVYQETQYF,TGTGCCAGCAGCTTGGGTCCCCCCCCGGTGTACCAAGAGACCCAGTACTTC
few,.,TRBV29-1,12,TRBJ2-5,CSVEQGGETQYF,TGCAGCGTTGAACAAGGTGGAGAGACCCAGTACTTC
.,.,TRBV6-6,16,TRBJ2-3,CASRKGGTLSPDTQYF,TGTGCCAGCCGGAAGGGCGGGACCCTTAGCCCAGATACGCAGTATTTT
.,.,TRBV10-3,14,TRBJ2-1,CAISEPRVSGEQFF,TGTGCCATCAGTGAGCCCAGGGTTTCGGGTGAGCAGTTCTTC
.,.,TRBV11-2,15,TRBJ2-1,CASSSGLTVPNEQFF,TGTGCCAGCAGCTCGGGACTTACCGTACCCAATGAGCAGTTCTTC
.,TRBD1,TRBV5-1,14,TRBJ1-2,CASTPQGEHYGYTF,TGCGCCAGCACCCCACAGGGGGAGCACTATGGCTACACCTTC
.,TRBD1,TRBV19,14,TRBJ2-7,CASRGTGATPEQYF,TGTGCCAGTAGGGGGACAGGGGCCACGCCCGAGCAGTACTTC
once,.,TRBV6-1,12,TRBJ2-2,CASRGQAGELFF,TGTGCCAGCAGAGGACAAGCCGGGGAGCTGTTTTTT
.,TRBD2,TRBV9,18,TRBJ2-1,CASSVADSSGGPYNEQFF,TGTGCCAGCAGCGTAGCCGACTCTAGCGGGGGGCCGTACAATGAGCAGTTCTTC
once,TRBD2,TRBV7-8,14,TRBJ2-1,CASSLLLAGPKQFF,TGTGCCAGCAGCCTGTTGCTAGCGGGACCTAAGCAGTTCTTC
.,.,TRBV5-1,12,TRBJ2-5,CASSNTLETQYF,TGCGCCAGCAGCAACACCCTAGAGACCCAGTACTTC
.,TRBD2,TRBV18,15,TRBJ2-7,CASSPTAGANYEQYF,TGTGCCAGCTCACCTACAGCGGGAGCTAACTACGAGCAGTACTTC
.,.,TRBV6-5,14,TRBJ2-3,CASSYGVSTDTQYF,TGTGCCAGCAGTTACGGGGTTAGCACAGATACGCAGTATTTT
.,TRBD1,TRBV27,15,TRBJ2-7,CASGRGGQGFYEQYF,TGTGCCAGCGGCCGGGGTGGACAGGGTTTCTACGAGCAGTACTTC
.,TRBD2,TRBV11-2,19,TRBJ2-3,CASSLDHSVSGRSTDTQYF,TGTGCCAGCAGCTTAGATCATAGTGTTAGCGGGAGGAGCACAGATACGCAGTATTTT
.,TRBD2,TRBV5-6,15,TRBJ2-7,CASSLRLAGSYEQYF,TGTGCCAGCAGCTTGAGACTAGCGGGCTCCTACGAGCAGTACTTC
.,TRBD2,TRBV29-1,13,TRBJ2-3,CSVGLALTDTQYF,TGCAGCGTCGGACTAGCGTTGACAGATACGCAGTATTTT
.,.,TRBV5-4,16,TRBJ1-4,CASSPGTDPTNEKLFF,TGTGCCAGCAGCCCCGGGACGGATCCAACTAATGAAAAACTGTTTTTT
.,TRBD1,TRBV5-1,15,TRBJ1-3,CASSLEQGTGNTIYF,TGCGCCAGCAGCTTGGAACAGGGGACGGGAAACACCATATATTTT
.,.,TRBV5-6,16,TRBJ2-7,CASSLGLQVGFYEQYF,TGTGCCAGCAGCTTGGGGCTGCAAGTAGGCTTCTACGAGCAGTACTTC
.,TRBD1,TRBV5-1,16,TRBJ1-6,CASSLPGQGNDSPLHF,TGCGCCAGCAGCTTACCGGGACAGGGCAACGATTCACCCCTCCACTTT
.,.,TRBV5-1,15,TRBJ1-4,CASSLTGTLNEKLFF,TGCGCCAGCAGCTTAACAGGAACCCTTAATGAAAAACTGTTTTTT
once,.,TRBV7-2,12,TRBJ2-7,CASSLSPYEQYF,TGTGCCAGCAGCTTATCCCCCTACGAGCAGTACTTC
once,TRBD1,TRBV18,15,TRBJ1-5,CASSPTGGEDQPQHF,TGTGCCAGCTCACCGACAGGGGGAGAAGATCAGCCCCAGCATTTT
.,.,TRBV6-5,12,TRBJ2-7,CASSYGGSEQYF,TGTGCCAGCAGTTATGGCGGGTCTGAGCAGTACTTC
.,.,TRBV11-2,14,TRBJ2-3,CASSLTLAADTQYF,TGTGCCAGCAGCTTAACTCTAGCTGCAGATACGCAGTATTTT
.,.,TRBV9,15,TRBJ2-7,CASSVGGTASYEQYF,TGTGCCAGCAGCGTAGGAGGGACCGCCTCCTACGAGCAGTACTTC
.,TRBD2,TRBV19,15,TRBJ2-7,CASSIGTSGTYEQYF,TGTGCCAGTAGTATAGGGACTAGCGGGACCTACGAGCAGTACTTC
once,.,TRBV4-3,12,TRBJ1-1,CASSQDRTEAFF,TGCGCCAGCAGCCAAGATCGCACTGAAGCTTTCTTT
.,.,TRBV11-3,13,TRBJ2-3,CASSEGPSDTQYF,TGTGCCAGCAGCGAAGGGCCGTCCGATACGCAGTATTTT
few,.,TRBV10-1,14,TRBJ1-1,CASSATRGGTEAFF,TGCGCCAGCAGTGCAACCAGGGGAGGCACTGAAGCTTTCTTT
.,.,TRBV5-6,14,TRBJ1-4,CASSLGQSNEKLFF,TGTGCCAGCAGCTTGGGACAGTCAAATGAAAAACTGTTTTTT
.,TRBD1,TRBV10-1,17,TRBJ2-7,CASIRLSGPGGFYEQYF,TGCGCCAGCATCCGTCTTTCTGGGCCAGGGGGTTTCTACGAGCAGTACTTC
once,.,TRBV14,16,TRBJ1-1,CASSQSKGVKTGEAFF,TGTGCCAGCAGCCAATCTAAGGGGGTGAAAACCGGTGAAGCTTTCTTT
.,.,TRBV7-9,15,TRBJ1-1,CASSPNGTVNTEAFF,TGTGCCAGCAGCCCCAACGGGACGGTGAACACTGAAGCTTTCTTT
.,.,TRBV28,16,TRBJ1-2,CASRLGGGSGNYGYTF,TGTGCCAGCAGACTAGGTGGGGGGAGCGGTAACTATGGCTACACCTTC
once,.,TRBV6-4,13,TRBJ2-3,CASSGRSGDTQYF,TGTGCCAGCAGTGGCCGTAGTGGAGATACGCAGTATTTT